This T cell receptor beta chain came from a study of beta chain features in type 1 diabetes (dated by TCRdb to the late 2010s). Background for the entire study: Patients and healthy donors did not differ in mean age, gender distribution, total cell number or subset yield. A total of just under 110,000,000 sorted cells were examined across all samples, and RNA yield correlated strongly with the number of cells per subset. In the study, TCRB repertoires of sorted circulating CD4+ T cell subsets from recently diagnosed type 1 diabetes patients were compared with those of matched healthy donors. Regulatory and stem cell-like memory subsets were obtained from only 8 patients and about 8 healthy donors, while naive and central memory subsets were obtained from all 28 donors.

The CDR3 covers 16 residues, taking in both the cysteine and the phenylalanine. Of the read, only the CDR3 DNA is kept; its 48 bases are in frame from base 1. Looking up the germline V gene yields CDR1 LGHNA and CDR2 YNFKEQ. At the junction V is shortened by 4 bases and J by 1 base; bases outside the gene matches: 5. All of the isolated RNA was reverse transcribed with the High Capacity cDNA Reverse Transcription Kit, so expressed TCRB transcripts were sequenced. Deep immunoSEQ sequencing was performed on naive, central memory and regulatory T cell samples, with an average of approximately 4 million total reads per sample. Sorted cells were lysed in RLT buffer, and RNA was extracted using DNase-treated RNeasy Micro or Mini kits according to cell number. To prevent cross-contamination, each cell subset was processed individually, whereas patient and healthy donor samples were processed jointly. The immunoSEQ multiplex PCR was used to amplify TCRB sequences from cDNA, yielding 87-bp fragments that span the CDR3 region. Sequencing of the amplicons was done on the Illumina HiSeq platform. The authors' pipeline ran thus. PCR bias was corrected computationally using synthetic template baselines, and reads within Hamming distance 2 were collapsed, with unmergeable singletons discarded. By aligning reads against IMGT, V, D and J genes, CDR3 length, and insertions or deletions at six rearrangement sites were assigned. Within each subset, clonotype counts were normalized to sorted cell number, after which true diversity and Gini coefficients were computed with the tcR R package. The overlap coefficient, calculated on TCRB nucleotide sequences, was used to quantify repertoire sharing. As a proxy for the pre-selection repertoire, out-of-frame TCRB sequences from naive cells were analyzed. TCRdb holds this immuneACCESS table with in-frame rearrangements only. Some clones are missing; in checked studies, unresolved V genes explain under half, and the rest has no known cause. From that table come the V and J calls and clone size; the DNA was used to work out D and trimming. This sample has hundreds of thousands of clones in its table, and roughly an eighth of those were observed once. Of the sample, approximately 0.039% is held by the ten largest clones.

What the work shows at the level of the full study, not this receptor alone: Sequencing cDNA rather than genomic DNA could over-represent highly expressing activated cells, although activation and CD3 levels did not differ between groups. Because small numbers of individuals were included in the HLA sub-analyses, any influence of HLA type on TCRB rearrangement was left unresolved. A moderate but significant shortening of TCRB CDR3 length was observed in type 1 diabetes patients in all four CD4+ subsets. PCR may preferentially amplify shorter templates, but because patient and control samples were amplified and corrected together, any resulting skew would affect both groups equally. At VDJ recombination sites, patients with type 1 diabetes made fewer insertions and deleted more nucleotides, a pattern implying thymic rearrangement abnormalities. Naive, central memory and regulatory TCRB repertoires appeared to be more alike among patients than among healthy donors.

Each donor gave one peripheral blood draw, averaging roughly 120 mL, which was collected into heparinised tubes. Naive, central memory, regulatory and stem cell-like memory CD4+ T cells were sorted on a BD FACSAria II using a panel including CD45RO, CCR7, CD25, CD127, CD95 and CD27. Purity was above 98% for every sorted population. PBMCs were isolated right away by Lymphoprep density gradient centrifugation and were stained directly, without culture. Samples were stained and sorted in pairs, with one healthy donor and one patient per experiment, so that batch effects were minimized. In this sample, this clone turned up a few times. Its antigen has not been determined. It has no much larger one-base neighbor in the sample; base qualities were not kept.

The chain uses TRBV4-2 and TRBJ2-7; 12 bases in the middle match TRBD2. This TCR was recovered from a young man with type 1 diabetes. Sequenced material: naive CD4+ T cells from blood. The cell subset or site label here, explained by the study, means: true naive CD4+ T cells. The CDR3 here reads CASSPRTSGVSYEQYF. The nucleotide sequence reads as follows: TGTGCCAGCAGCCCCCGGACTAGCGGGGTTTCCTACGAGCAGTACTTC.